These T cell receptor beta chains were read from a single sample in a study of PD-1 blockade in classical Hodgkin lymphoma. Clones were read by immunoSEQ multiplex PCR, and TCRdb kept only the in-frame ones, dropping some. The repertoire consists of over 6,000 clones, with more than 70% occurring once and the leading ten covering approximately 47%. Source: peripheral blood mononuclear cells (PBMCs), taken before the second cycle of nivolumab. Every receptor here comes from a human donor with classical Hodgkin lymphoma. Each CDR3 is given with its conserved first and last residue. Fields, in order: V gene, J gene, D gene, CDR3 protein. D genes are given only for firm matches.

v_call: TRBV6-1; j_call: TRBJ1-5; d_call: NA; cdr3_aa: CASSEGWGSTNQPQHF
v_call: TRBV6-6; j_call: TRBJ2-4; d_call: NA; cdr3_aa: CASSPLRGLAKNIQYF
v_call: TRBV4-2; j_call: TRBJ1-5; d_call: NA; cdr3_aa: CASSQDWGSRRNQPQHF
v_call: TRBV11-2; j_call: TRBJ2-2; d_call: TRBD1; cdr3_aa: CASSLDNRGRRTGELFF
v_call: TRBV12-5; j_call: TRBJ2-3; d_call: NA; cdr3_aa: CASGFPPWGGGFPDTQYF
v_call: TRBV7-3; j_call: TRBJ2-1; d_call: NA; cdr3_aa: CASMGPRNEQFF
v_call: TRBV6-5; j_call: TRBJ2-1; d_call: TRBD1; cdr3_aa: CASSYGTGYHNEQFF
v_call: TRBV11-3; j_call: TRBJ1-1; d_call: TRBD1; cdr3_aa: CASNQGATEAFF
v_call: TRBV5-6; j_call: TRBJ2-3; d_call: NA; cdr3_aa: CASSLVGLGTDTQYF
v_call: TRBV19; j_call: TRBJ1-1; d_call: TRBD1; cdr3_aa: CASSINTGGARAFF
v_call: TRBV5-8; j_call: TRBJ1-1; d_call: NA; cdr3_aa: CASYQRIWGTEAFF
v_call: TRBV7-9; j_call: TRBJ1-1; d_call: NA; cdr3_aa: CASSLTGTPNTEAFF
v_call: TRBV19; j_call: TRBJ1-1; d_call: NA; cdr3_aa: CASSIDRGQEAFF
v_call: TRBV25-1; j_call: TRBJ2-2; d_call: TRBD2; cdr3_aa: CASSGLAGGNTGELFF
v_call: TRBV19; j_call: TRBJ1-2; d_call: NA; cdr3_aa: CASSLRGGYTF
v_call: TRBV11-3; j_call: TRBJ2-5; d_call: TRBD2; cdr3_aa: CASGRGRGETQYF
v_call: TRBV5-6; j_call: TRBJ2-3; d_call: NA; cdr3_aa: CASSFGGFTDTQYF
v_call: TRBV18; j_call: TRBJ2-1; d_call: NA; cdr3_aa: CASSPGYPLNEQFF
v_call: TRBV5-1; j_call: TRBJ1-6; d_call: TRBD1; cdr3_aa: CASSTDRVSPLHF
v_call: TRBV5-4; j_call: TRBJ1-1; d_call: NA; cdr3_aa: CASSLGSVAGEAFF
v_call: TRBV5-4; j_call: TRBJ2-3; d_call: TRBD2; cdr3_aa: CASSLVGSGGFTDTQYF
v_call: TRBV19; j_call: TRBJ1-2; d_call: NA; cdr3_aa: CASSTADSYGYTF
v_call: TRBV13; j_call: TRBJ2-2; d_call: TRBD2; cdr3_aa: CASSSGTSGGSTGELFF
v_call: TRBV20-1; j_call: TRBJ1-1; d_call: NA; cdr3_aa: CSARQAGEAFF
v_call: TRBV27; j_call: TRBJ1-2; d_call: TRBD1; cdr3_aa: CASRKLWTGGEDYGYTF
v_call: TRBV5-1; j_call: TRBJ1-1; d_call: NA; cdr3_aa: CASSQATSSGTEAFF
v_call: TRBV12-5; j_call: TRBJ1-6; d_call: NA; cdr3_aa: CASGLWGPPNSPLHF